This entry lists 12 T cell receptor beta chains sequenced from one sample in a study of vaccination effects on CD4 cells after COVID-19. These TCRs are of unknown antigen specificity. Clones were sequenced by immunoSEQ multiplex PCR, and TCRdb holds only the in-frame ones, with some missing. The sample contains around 79,000 clones, 78% of which appear only once. Under the ViraFEST assay, PBMC were stimulated with viral peptide pools so that antigen-specific CD4+ T cells expanded. Sequencing was performed afterwards. Culturing for 10 days preceded CD4+ T cell isolation. Having tested negative for nucleocapsid antibodies, the vaccine recipients showed no prior SARS-CoV-2 infection. Sequencing was performed on CD4+ T cells from PBMCs cultured with SARS-CoV-2 spike peptides, taken before COVID-19 vaccination. The receptors were gathered from a human donor who received a COVID-19 vaccine.

The chain joins TRBV3-1 (or the pseudogene TRBV3-2) to TRBJ2-3, with 7 nucleotides matching TRBD1. Germline V gene data show CDR1 as LGHDT and CDR2 as YNNKEL (reference sequence). J gave up 6 bases and V 4 bases, and 10 bases lay outside the gene matches. This CDR3 spans 15 amino acids. The CDR3 region has the DNA TGTGCCAGCAGCCCCTGGGACAGAGGAGTGGATACGCAGTATTTT. This codes for CASSPWDRGVDTQYF.

Notes on this clone: Germline is not matched at one junction end, which may reflect a read error. The J gene is TRBJ2-5, the V gene TRBV28; 8 nucleotides match TRBD2. The CDR3 contains 15 residues. From germline, CDR1 is MDHEN and CDR2 SYDVKM. The DNA for the CDR3 is TGTGCCAGCAGTTTGGCCGGGGGGGACCAGGAGACCCAGTACTTC. As protein: CASSLAGGDQETQYF.

DNA of the CDR3: TGTGCCATCAGTGGTACGGGGGGCAATCAGCCCCAGCATTTT. Its translation: CAISGTGGNQPQHF. The chain combines TRBV10-3 with TRBJ1-5; D might be TRBD1 (5 bases). V lost 4 bases, J lost 2 bases, and 9 bases lay in between. Germline CDR1 and CDR2: ENHRY and SYGVKD. This CDR3 has 14 residues.

The genes are TRBV6-5 and TRBJ2-7; D is uncertain. Germline V gene data show CDR1 as MNHEY and CDR2 as SVGAGI. The ends were cut back, 2 bases at V and 3 bases at J, with 8 bases in the middle. The CDR3 spans 13 residues. The CDR3 DNA is TGTGCCAGCAGTTACCAACGAGGCTACGAGCAGTACGTC. Translation: CASSYQRGYEQYV.

In this sample, this clone turned up many times. The rearrangement joins TRBV25-1 to TRBJ1-2; 9 positions match TRBD1. The CDR3 sequence is 14 residues long. Germline CDR1 is MGHDK and CDR2 is SYGVNS. V was clipped by 6 bases and J by 8 bases; unmatched bases: 10. The CDR3: CASRPGQGSGGYTF. CDR3 in DNA: TGTGCCAGCAGGCCGGGACAGGGATCTGGAGGCTACACCTTC.

The rearrangement joins TRBV28 to TRBJ1-2; D not resolved. Germline CDR1 reads MDHEN; CDR2 reads SYDVKM. CDR3 length: 13 residues. V dropped 5 bases and J dropped 5 bases, with 12 bases sitting between them. Here the CDR3 reads CASSTRELYGYTF. CDR3 coding DNA: TGTGCCAGCAGTACTAGGGAACTTTATGGCTACACCTTC.

The V and J genes are TRBV7-2 and TRBJ1-2; unclear D gene. Looked up from germline, CDR1 is SGHTA and CDR2 is FQGNSA. The ends were cut back, 5 bases at V and 4 bases at J, with 14 bases in the middle. This CDR3 contains 14 residues. CDR3 in DNA: TGTGCCAGCAGCCCTTGGACCCTGGGCTATGGCTACACCTTC. It encodes CASSPWTLGYGYTF. The full variable domain, rest sourced from reference TRBV7-2 and TRBJ1-2, is GAGVSQSPSNKVTEKGKDVELRCDPISGHTALYWYRQSLGQGLEFLIYFQGNSAPDKSGLPSDRFSAERTGGSVSTLTIQRTQQEDSAVYLCASSPWTLGYGYTFGSGTRLTVV.

This clone is classed as medium-sized. The rearrangement uses TRBV28 and TRBJ1-4, with 8 bases that match TRBD1. In germline, CDR1 is MDHEN, CDR2 SYDVKM. After removal of 5 bases from V and 7 bases from J, the junction contained 9 bases not matched to a gene. This CDR3 has 15 residues. CDR3 sequence (DNA): TGTGCCAGCAGTCGCATCTGGACAGGGCGTGAAAAACTGTTTTTT. Amino acids: CASSRIWTGREKLFF.

V usage is TRBV5-6 and J usage is TRBJ1-1, with TRBD1 matching over 7 bases. Per the germline V gene, CDR1 is SGHDT and CDR2 is YYEEEE. The V and J ends lost 5 bases and 4 bases, in that order; junction bases with no gene match: 8. The CDR3 covers 14 residues. CDR3 in amino acids: CASSSGTVSTEAFF. The CDR3 DNA reads TGTGCCAGCAGTTCCGGGACAGTGAGCACTGAAGCTTTCTTT.

This chain links TRBV6-4 with TRBJ2-5; possible D gene TRBD2, 5 bases. Germline V lookup: CDR1 MRHNA, CDR2 SNTAGT. V was cut by 0 bases and J by 3 bases, with 11 bases left in between. CDR3 size: 15 residues. The CDR3 loop is CASSDSWQTKETQYF. CDR3 sequence (DNA): TGTGCCAGCAGTGACTCTTGGCAGACTAAAGAGACCCAGTACTTC.

This chain connects TRBV5-1 to TRBJ1-2; 8 positions agree with TRBD1. Germline V gene lookup returns CDR1 SGHRS and CDR2 YFSETQ. The CDR3 loop spans 15 amino acids. The V segment lost 1 base and the J segment 3 bases; nucleotides outside the gene matches: 5. CDR3 region: CASSLWPGGDYGYTF. In DNA, the CDR3 is TGCGCCAGCAGCTTGTGGCCAGGGGGCGACTATGGCTACACCTTC.

This clone has just one count. V is TRBV9 and J is TRBJ2-5, with TRBD2 matching over 10 bases. Germline assignment: CDR1 SGDLS and CDR2 YYNGEE. Trimming took 4 bases from V and 5 from J; bases not matched to a gene: 26. The CDR3 spans 21 residues. In DNA form, the CDR3 reads TGTGCCAGCAGCCCGAGCTCCCACCAGGTGGGAATAGCGGGGGGCCGGGAGACCCAGTACTTC. Residues: CASSPSSHQVGIAGGRETQYF.